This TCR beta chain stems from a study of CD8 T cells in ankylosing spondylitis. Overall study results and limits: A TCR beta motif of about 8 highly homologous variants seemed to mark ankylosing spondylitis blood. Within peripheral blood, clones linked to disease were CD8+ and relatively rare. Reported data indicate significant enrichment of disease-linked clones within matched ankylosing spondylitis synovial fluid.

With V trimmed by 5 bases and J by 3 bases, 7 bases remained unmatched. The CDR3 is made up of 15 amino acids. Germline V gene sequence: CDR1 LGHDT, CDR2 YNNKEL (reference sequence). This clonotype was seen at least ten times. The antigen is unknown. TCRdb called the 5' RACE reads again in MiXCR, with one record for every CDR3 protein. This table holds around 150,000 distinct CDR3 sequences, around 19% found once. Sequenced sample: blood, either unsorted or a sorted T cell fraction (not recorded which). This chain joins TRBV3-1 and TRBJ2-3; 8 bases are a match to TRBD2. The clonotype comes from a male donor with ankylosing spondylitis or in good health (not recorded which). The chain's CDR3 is CASSLPSGSTDTQYF. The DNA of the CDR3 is TGTGCCAGCAGCTTACCTAGCGGGTCTACAGATACGCAGTATTTT.